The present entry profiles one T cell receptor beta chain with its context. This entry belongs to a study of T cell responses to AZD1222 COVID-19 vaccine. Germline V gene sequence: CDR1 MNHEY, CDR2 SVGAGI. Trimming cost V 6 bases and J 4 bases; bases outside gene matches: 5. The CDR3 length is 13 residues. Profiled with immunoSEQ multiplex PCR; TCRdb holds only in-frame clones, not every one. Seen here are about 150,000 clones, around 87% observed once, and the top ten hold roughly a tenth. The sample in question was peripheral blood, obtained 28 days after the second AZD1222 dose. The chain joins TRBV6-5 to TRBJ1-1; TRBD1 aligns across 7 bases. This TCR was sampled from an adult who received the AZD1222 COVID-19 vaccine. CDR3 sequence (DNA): TGTGCCAGCAGCCGACAGGGCATCACTGAAGCTTTCTTT. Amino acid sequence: CASSRQGITEAFF.